The 29 T cell receptor beta chains below all came from one sample that was sequenced in a study of T cell changes during pregnancy in multiple sclerosis. Method: immunoSEQ multiplex PCR; TCRdb's copy keeps in-frame clones and lacks some. The sample lists under 50,000 clones, under 95% occurring once. The sequencing used CD4+ T cells from peripheral blood mononuclear cells, collected in the second trimester of pregnancy. The source of these receptors is a female donor in good health, enrolled as a control in a pregnancy study.

The chain has TRBV28 and TRBJ2-1; no clear D gene. V was pared by 1 base and J by 7 bases, with 5 bases between. The germline V gene has CDR1 MDHEN and CDR2 SYDVKM. This CDR3 is 12 amino acids long. The CDR3 loop reads CASSLSRNEQFF. The DNA for the CDR3 is TGTGCCAGCAGTTTATCACGGAATGAGCAGTTCTTC.

This clone was seen just once. This chain uses TRBV30 with TRBJ1-5, with D possibly matching TRBD1 (5 bases). V was pared by 2 bases and J by 8 bases, with 13 bases between. Germline V gene data show CDR1 as GTSNPN and CDR2 as SVGIG (reference sequence). This CDR3 comprises 13 residues. The CDR3 protein is CAWSPPGGEPQHF. In DNA, the CDR3 is TGTGCCTGGAGTCCGCCGGGGGGAGAGCCCCAGCATTTT.

The V call is TRBV6-1, the J call TRBJ2-7; tentative D call: TRBD1 (6 bases). Germline V gene data show CDR1 as MNHNS and CDR2 as SASEGT. The CDR3 runs 11 residues. V shed 7 bases and J shed 9 bases, with 13 bases lying between them. CDR3 amino acids: CASTPGVWQYF. In DNA form, the CDR3 reads TGTGCCAGCACCCCAGGGGTTTGGCAGTACTTC.

This clone was observed a handful of times. This specimen includes other DNA sequences encoding the same CDR3. J is TRBJ2-7 and V is TRBV5-5, with 11 bases fitting TRBD1. V trimming: 5 bases; J trimming: 5 bases; junction bases outside the gene matches: 3. This CDR3 region has 13 residues. Germline CDR1 and CDR2: SGHKS and YYEKEE (reference sequence). The CDR3: CASRRTGGNEQYF. Here the CDR3 DNA reads TGTGCCAGCAGACGGACAGGGGGCAACGAGCAGTACTTC. The entire variable domain, with the rest obtained from reference TRBV5-5 and TRBJ2-7, is as follows: DAGVTQSPTHLIKTRGQQVTLRCSPISGHKSVSWYQQVLGQGPQFIFQYYEKEERGRGNFPDRFSARQFPNYSSELNVNALLLGDSALYLCASRRTGGNEQYFGPGTRLTVT.

The rearrangement uses TRBV10-2 and TRBJ2-1; 8 positions agree with TRBD2. Germline-derived CDR1 and CDR2 are WSHSY and SAAADI. Germline trimming cut 3 bases from V and 9 bases from J; bases unmatched to any gene: 7. CDR3 length equals 14 residues. For the CDR3, the DNA is TGCGCCAGCAGTGATCGTGCGGGGGGCCGTGAGCAGTTCTTC. Protein sequence: CASSDRAGGREQFF.

This chain uses TRBV5-5 with TRBJ2-1; 9 positions match TRBD1. CDR1 and CDR2 from the germline V gene are SGHKS and YYEKEE (reference sequence). The V gene end was trimmed by 2 bases and the J gene end by 5 bases; junction bases not matched to a gene: 2. This CDR3 is built from 14 residues. Here the CDR3 DNA reads TGTGCCAGCAGCTTACAGGGGGCAAACAATGAGCAGTTCTTC. This translates into CASSLQGANNEQFF.

In regard to this clone: This sample includes further DNA sequences coding for the same CDR3. The chain has TRBV7-2 and TRBJ2-7; TRBD2 agrees at 13 bases. The CDR3 sequence is 14 residues long. With 7 bases clipped from V and 4 bases from J, the junction kept 4 bases outside the gene matches. Germline V gives CDR1 SGHTA, CDR2 FQGNSA. Here the CDR3 reads CASTRTSGGYEQYF. In DNA, the CDR3 is TGTGCCAGCACCCGGACTAGCGGGGGATACGAGCAGTACTTC. Full variable domain (missing parts from reference TRBV7-2 and TRBJ2-7): GAGVSQSPSNKVTEKGKDVELRCDPISGHTALYWYRQSLGQGLEFLIYFQGNSAPDKSGLPSDRFSAERTGGSVSTLTIQRTQQEDSAVYLCASTRTSGGYEQYFGPGTRLTVT.

This chain links TRBV25-1 with TRBJ1-2; 9 bases align to TRBD1. The length of the CDR3 is 15 residues. The junction had 6 bases not matched to a gene; V was cut back by 3 bases and J by 4 bases. Germline assignment: CDR1 MGHDK and CDR2 SYGVNS. The CDR3 reads CASSEDRGLLYGYTF. CDR3 nucleotide sequence: TGTGCCAGCAGTGAGGACAGGGGACTCCTCTATGGCTACACCTTC.

This rearrangement joins TRBV5-5 to TRBJ1-6; D is possibly TRBD1 (6 bases). The germline gives CDR1 SGHKS, CDR2 YYEKEE (reference sequence). This CDR3 comprises 16 residues. Trimming stripped 4 bases from V and 9 bases from J, with 20 bases between. CDR3 DNA sequence: TGTGCCAGCAGCCACTCCCAGGGGATGTTTGCTTCACCCCTCCACTTT. Encoded protein: CASSHSQGMFASPLHF.

This clone was counted a single time. The chain joins TRBV28 to TRBJ2-3; the D gene is possibly TRBD2 (5 bases). V was pared by 4 bases and J by 2 bases, with 16 bases between. Germline V gives CDR1 MDHEN, CDR2 SYDVKM. There are 16 residues in the CDR3. CDR3 bases: TGTGCCAGCAGTTCTGTCGGGGAGTCACCCACAGATACGCAGTATTTT. Translated: CASSSVGESPTDTQYF.

The chain combines TRBV29-1 with TRBJ1-1; D gene unclear. Germline CDR1 and CDR2: SQVTM and ANQGSEA. This CDR3 is 13 amino acids long. V was shortened by 8 bases and J by 0 bases, with 13 bases between the two germline ends. The CDR3 is CSSQLQMNTEAFF. CDR3 in DNA: TGCAGCTCACAGCTTCAGATGAACACTGAAGCTTTCTTT. The variable domain in full, with the rest retrieved from reference TRBV29-1 and TRBJ1-1, is SAVISQKPSRDICQRGTSLTIQCQVDSQVTMMFWYRQQPGQSLTLIATANQGSEATYESGFVIDKFPISRPNLTFSTLTVSNMSPEDSSIYLCSSQLQMNTEAFFGQGTRLTVV.

The chain combines TRBV7-2 with TRBJ1-4; TRBD1 is a possible D gene (5 bases). V was clipped by 1 base and J by 7 bases, with 7 bases between them. Germline V gene lookup returns CDR1 SGHTA and CDR2 FQGNSA. The CDR3 is 13 residues long. CDR3 bases: TGTGCCAGCAGCTTAGTTCAGGGTGAAAAACTGTTTTTT. Translating gives CASSLVQGEKLFF.

The chain joins TRBV19 to TRBJ1-2; 12 bases are a match to TRBD1. V was clipped by 5 bases and J by 4 bases; unmatched bases: 11. CDR1 and CDR2 from the germline V gene are LNHDA and SQIVND (reference sequence). The CDR3 has 17 amino acids. The CDR3 is CASSLGTGGIISYGYTF. The CDR3 bases are TGTGCCAGTAGTCTCGGGACAGGGGGCATCATCAGCTATGGCTACACCTTC. The full variable domain, its missing parts supplied by reference TRBV19 and TRBJ1-2, is DGGITQSPKYLFRKEGQNVTLSCEQNLNHDAMYWYRQDPGQGLRLIYYSQIVNDFQKGDIAEGYSVSREKKESFPLTVTSAQKNPTAFYLCASSLGTGGIISYGYTFGSGTRLTVV.

The chain employs TRBV2 and TRBJ1-5, with D possibly matching TRBD1 (6 bases). Germline V gene sequence: CDR1 SNHLY, CDR2 FYNNEI. Trimming pared 7 bases from V and 3 bases from J, leaving 13 bases between. The CDR3 length is 14 residues. Written as DNA, the CDR3 is TGTGCCAGCAAGGGGGTGGTGAACAATCAGCCCCAGCATTTT. Its protein is CASKGVVNNQPQHF.

The V call is TRBV7-9, the J call TRBJ2-6; TRBD1 matches at 8 bases. V shed 4 bases and J 2 bases; nucleotides not matched to a gene: 1. There are 15 residues in the CDR3. Germline-derived CDR1 and CDR2 are SEHNR and FQNEAQ (reference sequence). The CDR3 region has the DNA TGTGCCAGCAGCTGGACAGGGCCTGGGGCCAACGTCCTGACTTTC. It yields the protein CASSWTGPGANVLTF.

This clone has only one observation. The V call is TRBV5-4, the J call TRBJ1-3, with 7 bases lining up with TRBD1. Losses at the gene ends were 4 bases for V and 1 base for J; bases not matched to a gene: 5. CDR3 length: 15 amino acids. Germline V gene data show CDR1 as SGHNT and CDR2 as YYREEE (reference sequence). CDR3: CASSRDRASGNTIYF. The CDR3 bases are TGTGCCAGCAGCCGTGACAGGGCGTCTGGAAACACCATATATTTT.

The V call is TRBV7-2, the J call TRBJ2-7; the D is unclear. This CDR3 region has 13 residues. Germline V gives CDR1 SGHTA, CDR2 FQGNSA. Trimming cost V 3 bases and J 2 bases, with 8 bases left between them. CDR3 in amino acids: CASSLPAAYEQYF. CDR3 nucleotides: TGTGCCAGCAGCTTGCCCGCAGCCTACGAGCAGTACTTC.

This clone was counted a single time. One junction end disagrees with the germline gene, perhaps due to a read error. The V gene is TRBV7-7, the J gene TRBJ2-7; 9 bases are shared with TRBD1. The germline CDR1 and CDR2 sequences are SSHAT and FNYEAQ (reference sequence). This CDR3 has 14 residues. The DNA for the CDR3 is TGTGCTAGCAGCTCCGGGACAGGGCGGTCCGAGCAGTACTTC. Translated: CASSSGTGRSEQYF.

The rearrangement links TRBV2 to TRBJ1-1; 7 positions agree with TRBD1. Trimming cost V 7 bases and J 9 bases; bases outside gene matches: 14. The germline V gene has CDR1 SNHLY and CDR2 FYNNEI. The CDR3 is 14 amino acids. CDR3 amino acids: CASTLRGSTGKAFF. DNA of the CDR3: TGTGCCAGCACCCTCCGGGGGTCGACAGGGAAAGCTTTCTTT.

The V call is TRBV4-1, the J call TRBJ2-5; TRBD1 matches 7 bases. V dropped 4 bases and J dropped 4; count of bases not matched to a gene: 9. This CDR3 is built from 15 residues. From germline, CDR1 is MGHRA and CDR2 YSYEKL. In DNA form, the CDR3 reads TGCGCCAGCAGCCCTCCAGGGGGTCGGGGAGAGACCCAGTACTTC. This encodes CASSPPGGRGETQYF.

The chain joins TRBV6-5 to TRBJ1-4; 9 positions agree with TRBD1. The CDR3 consists of 16 residues. Trimming removed 4 bases from V and 6 bases from J; junction bases left unmatched: 9. The germline CDR1 and CDR2 sequences are MNHEY and SVGAGI. DNA for the CDR3: TGTGCCAGCAGTTCAGGGACAGGGATGAGTTATGAAAAACTGTTTTTT. Its protein is CASSSGTGMSYEKLFF.

The V and J genes are TRBV20-1 and TRBJ1-2; TRBD1 aligns across 7 bases. This CDR3 contains 11 residues. CDR1 DFQATT and CDR2 SNEGSKA come from the germline V gene (reference sequence). V shed 4 bases and J 7 bases; nucleotides not matched to a gene: 3. The CDR3: CSANRDSGYTF. CDR3 in DNA: TGCAGTGCTAATCGGGACAGTGGCTACACCTTC.

This rearrangement joins TRBV7-2 to TRBJ1-2, with D possibly being TRBD1 (6 bases). From germline, CDR1 is SGHTA and CDR2 FQGNSA. Between the trimmed V and J ends, which lost 1 base and 6 bases, there was a span of 12 bases. CDR3 length: 14 residues. The CDR3 sequence: CASSLGGRGDGYTF. CDR3 DNA sequence: TGTGCCAGCAGCTTAGGGGGCAGGGGAGATGGCTACACCTTC.

The chain carries TRBV4-1 and TRBJ1-5; D unresolved. CDR1 is MGHRA, CDR2 YSYEKL, per germline. The CDR3 length is 16 residues. Between the trimmed V and J ends, which lost 0 bases and 2 bases, there was a span of 11 bases. The CDR3 loop is CASSQDGGLGNQPQHF. The CDR3 region has the DNA TGCGCCAGCAGCCAAGACGGCGGGTTGGGCAATCAGCCCCAGCATTTT.

This rearrangement joins TRBV19 to TRBJ1-5; possibly TRBD1 for D (6 bases). The CDR3 spans 14 residues. Trimming took 7 bases from V and 4 from J, leaving 14 bases between them. Germline-derived CDR1 and CDR2 are LNHDA and SQIVND (reference sequence). CDR3 sequence (DNA): TGTGCCAGTACCTCCGACAGGAAGAATCAGCCCCAGCATTTT. Protein product: CASTSDRKNQPQHF.

The genes are TRBV7-9 and TRBJ2-3; D is uncertain. V was pared by 3 bases and J by 0 bases, with 10 bases between. CDR3 size: 15 residues. Germline loops: CDR1 SEHNR, CDR2 FQNEAQ (reference sequence). The CDR3 nucleotides are TGTGCCAGCAGCTTTCAGCGTCCTAGCACAGATACGCAGTATTTT. Amino acids: CASSFQRPSTDTQYF. The variable domain in full, completed from reference TRBV7-9 and TRBJ2-3, reads DTGVSQNPRHKITKRGQNVTFRCDPISEHNRLYWYRQTLGQGPEFLTYFQNEAQLEKSRLLSDRFSAERPKGSFSTLEIQRTEQGDSAMYLCASSFQRPSTDTQYFGPGTRLTVL.

The chain joins TRBV7-3 to TRBJ1-1; D is possibly TRBD1 (5 bases). Germline-derived CDR1 and CDR2 are SGHTA and FQGTGA. V lost 5 bases to trimming and J lost 4 bases, with 11 bases between them. The CDR3 contains 13 residues. DNA of the CDR3: TGTGCCAGCAGCCTGGAGGGGACCACTGAAGCTTTCTTT. Translation gives CASSLEGTTEAFF.

The chain links TRBV4-2 to TRBJ2-2; 9 nucleotides match TRBD2. The CDR3 loop spans 18 amino acids. Germline loops: CDR1 LGHNA, CDR2 YNFKEQ. Trimming cost V 0 bases and J 7 bases; bases outside gene matches: 12. The CDR3 is CASSQDLLAGGLGGELFF. In nucleotides, the CDR3 is TGTGCCAGCAGCCAAGACCTTCTCGCGGGGGGGCTAGGCGGGGAGCTGTTTTTT.

The chain recombines TRBV7-3 with TRBJ2-1, with D tentatively TRBD1 (8 bases). The V gene's germline CDR1 is SGHTA and CDR2 FQGTGA. This CDR3 is built from 17 residues. The germline V and J ends were trimmed by 5 bases and 2 bases, with 19 bases remaining between them. CDR3 protein: CASSPTGGGPPYNEQFF. CDR3 DNA sequence: TGTGCCAGCAGCCCCACAGGGGGGGGGCCCCCCTACAATGAGCAGTTCTTC.